This passage covers 19 T cell receptor beta chains from one sample sequenced in a study of cytomegalovirus exposure and HLA in healthy donors. In the PCR, 60 Vbeta and 13 Jbeta primers were used. Sequencing used immunoSEQ multiplex PCR; TCRdb keeps in-frame clones, though not all of them. The sample lists roughly 120,000 clones, 80% occurring once. The sequenced material came from PBMCs. These receptors were obtained from a male donor in good health and CMV-seronegative.

This chain joins TRBV7-2 and TRBJ2-4; D may be TRBD1 (5 bases). There are 13 residues in the CDR3. With 10 bases removed from V and 3 bases from J, the gap between germline ends came to 13 bases. Germline V gene lookup returns CDR1 SGHTA and CDR2 FQGNSA. The CDR3 DNA reads TGTGCCATCCATTCAGGGTACAAAAACATTCAGTACTTC. Its protein product is CAIHSGYKNIQYF.

In the case of this clone: One junction end disagrees with the germline gene, perhaps due to a read error. This chain connects TRBV7-9 to TRBJ2-2, with 11 positions matching TRBD2. Germline V CDR1 and CDR2: SEHNR, FQNEAQ (reference sequence). The CDR3 is 18 residues long. The CDR3 DNA reads TGTTCCAGCAACGGGGTCGGTGCTAGCGGGGGGCCCACCGGGGAGCTGTTTTTT. Its translation: CSSNGVGASGGPTGELFF.

The chain is built from TRBV28 and TRBJ2-7; D is possibly TRBD2 (7 bases). Trimming pared 6 bases from V and 7 bases from J, leaving 25 bases between. CDR3 length: 16 amino acids. Germline V lookup: CDR1 MDHEN, CDR2 SYDVKM. The CDR3 DNA is TGTGCCAGCAGCTCCCCCCAGGGGAGGGGGGCGGGAGAGCAGTACTTC. Protein sequence: CASSSPQGRGAGEQYF.

This chain uses TRBV6-4 with TRBJ2-1; 12 bases are a match to TRBD2. The CDR3 runs to 14 residues. With V trimmed by 8 bases and J by 5 bases, 4 bases remained unmatched. Germline CDR1 is MRHNA and CDR2 is SNTAGT. CDR3 in amino acids: CASGRTSGDNEQFF. The CDR3 coding sequence is TGTGCCAGCGGCCGGACTAGCGGGGACAATGAGCAGTTCTTC.

V usage is TRBV5-5 and J usage is TRBJ1-1; D is possibly TRBD1 (6 bases). The germline V gene has CDR1 SGHKS and CDR2 YYEKEE (reference sequence). The CDR3 runs 16 residues. Trimming took off 2 bases at V and 0 bases at J, with 14 bases between the two ends. The CDR3, as DNA: TGTGCCAGCAGCTTCTACCATGGGGGCATGAACACTGAAGCTTTCTTT. As protein: CASSFYHGGMNTEAFF.

The V gene is TRBV6-5, the J gene TRBJ2-1, with D possibly TRBD2 on 6 matching bases. Germline values: CDR1 MNHEY, CDR2 SVGAGI. Trimming left V 8 bases short and J 2 bases short, with 7 bases between. This CDR3 has 12 amino acids. The CDR3 region has the DNA TGTGCCAGCGGAGGGCCCTACAATGAGCAGTTCTTC. Protein sequence: CASGGPYNEQFF.

V usage is TRBV7-9 and J usage is TRBJ1-2; D is perhaps TRBD1 (6 bases). The CDR3 is made up of 15 amino acids. Trimming shortened V by 2 bases and J by 2 bases, and 12 bases separated the two germline ends. Germline CDR1 reads SEHNR; CDR2 reads FQNEAQ (reference sequence). CDR3: CASSLIVGQNYGYTF. In nucleotides, the CDR3 is TGTGCCAGCAGCTTAATAGTTGGACAGAACTATGGCTACACCTTC.

This sequence joins TRBV11-1 and TRBJ1-1, with TRBD1 matching 8 bases. CDR3 size: 17 residues. V lost 5 bases and J lost 1; bases outside the gene matches: 12. Germline V CDR1 and CDR2: SGHAT, FQDESV (reference sequence). CDR3: CASSPAPWTGRNTEAFF. The CDR3, as DNA: TGTGCCAGCAGCCCGGCCCCTTGGACAGGGAGGAACACTGAAGCTTTCTTT.

V gene TRBV2 combines with J gene TRBJ1-2; 9 nucleotides match TRBD1. V lost 3 bases and J lost 3; bases outside the gene matches: 5. CDR1 is SNHLY, CDR2 FYNNEI, per germline. There are 15 residues in the CDR3. CDR3 region: CASSEGTGSYYGYTF. The CDR3 region has the DNA TGTGCCAGCAGTGAGGGGACAGGGTCATACTATGGCTACACCTTC.

This chain links TRBV10-1 with TRBJ2-1, with TRBD2 as a possible D gene (5 bases). Trimming took off 4 bases at V and 7 bases at J, with 14 bases between the two ends. This CDR3 region has 14 residues. From germline, CDR1 is WNHNN and CDR2 SYGVQD (reference sequence). For the CDR3, the DNA is TGCGCCAGCAGTGCGATCCCAACGGGGAATGAGCAGTTCTTC. Translating it yields CASSAIPTGNEQFF.

This chain links TRBV2 with TRBJ1-3, with TRBD1 identical over 8 bases. The CDR3 runs 16 residues. After removal of 6 bases from V and 0 bases from J, the junction contained 7 bases not matched to a gene. Germline V gene data show CDR1 as SNHLY and CDR2 as FYNNEI. CDR3 loop: CASRPDRAYSGNTIYF. The CDR3 DNA reads TGTGCCAGCAGACCGGACAGGGCCTACTCTGGAAACACCATATATTTT. The whole variable domain, remainder taken from reference TRBV2 and TRBJ1-3, is EPEVTQTPSHQVTQMGQEVILRCVPISNHLYFYWYRQILGQKVEFLVSFYNNEISEKSEIFDDQFSVERPDGSNFTLKIRSTKLEDSAMYFCASRPDRAYSGNTIYFGEGSWLTVV.

The rearrangement links TRBV9 to TRBJ1-2; TRBD1 is a possible D gene (5 bases). Germline loops: CDR1 SGDLS, CDR2 YYNGEE. The V and J ends lost 5 bases and 5 bases respectively, with 13 bases between them. This CDR3 is built from 13 residues. The CDR3, as DNA: TGTGCCAGCAGTGCCTCCCCAGGGTATGGCTACACCTTC. Its protein is CASSASPGYGYTF.

As regards this clone: The germline gene is not matched at one end of the junction; a read error may be the cause. The chain carries TRBV2 and TRBJ2-4, with D tentatively TRBD1 (5 bases). CDR3 length equals 11 residues. CDR1 is SNHLY and CDR2 is FYNNEI in the germline V gene. The CDR3: CASSRENSQYF. The DNA for the CDR3 is TGTGCCAGCAGCAGGGAAAACAGTCAGTACTTC.

The chain joins TRBV5-4 to TRBJ2-7; maybe TRBD2 (5 bases). Trimming pared 4 bases from V and 1 base from J, leaving 12 bases between. The germline gives CDR1 SGHNT, CDR2 YYREEE (reference sequence). The CDR3 loop spans 14 amino acids. The CDR3 region is CASSPYEGSYEQYF. DNA of the CDR3: TGTGCCAGCAGCCCGTATGAGGGTTCCTACGAGCAGTACTTC.

The rearrangement joins TRBV5-1 to TRBJ2-7, with D maybe TRBD2 (6 bases). Trimming stripped 4 bases from V and 2 bases from J, with 10 bases between. CDR3 length equals 13 residues. Germline CDR1 and CDR2: SGHRS and YFSETQ. This CDR3 reads CASSGGSTYEQYF. The CDR3 nucleotides read TGCGCCAGCAGCGGGGGGTCGACCTACGAGCAGTACTTC.

The rearrangement uses TRBV9 and TRBJ2-3; the D gene is possibly TRBD1 (6 bases). There are 17 residues in the CDR3. V lost 4 bases to trimming and J lost 2 bases, with 20 bases between them. From germline, CDR1 is SGDLS and CDR2 YYNGEE. This chain's CDR3 is CASSPNRQAANTDTQYF. The CDR3 DNA is TGTGCCAGCAGCCCAAACCGACAGGCGGCTAACACAGATACGCAGTATTTT. Looking up the rest from reference TRBV9 and TRBJ2-3 gives the full variable domain: DSGVTQTPKHLITATGQRVTLRCSPRSGDLSVYWYQQSLDQGLQFLIQYYNGEERAKGNILERFSAQQFPDLHSELNLSSLELGDSALYFCASSPNRQAANTDTQYFGPGTRLTVL.

This clone was recorded a few times. The rearrangement links TRBV5-6 to TRBJ1-6; D may be TRBD1 (5 bases). Germline CDR1 reads SGHDT; CDR2 reads YYEEEE. CDR3 length: 14 residues. Between the trimmed V and J ends, which lost 0 bases and 8 bases, there was a span of 9 bases. In DNA form, the CDR3 reads TGTGCCAGCAGCTTGGTGGGGGGTTATTCACCCCTCCACTTT. Amino acids: CASSLVGGYSPLHF.

The J gene is TRBJ2-7, the V gene TRBV6-1; TRBD2 matches 7 bases. The V segment lost 5 bases and the J segment 2 bases; nucleotides outside the gene matches: 6. The germline gives CDR1 MNHNS, CDR2 SASEGT. This CDR3 contains 14 residues. Here the CDR3 DNA reads TGTGCCAGCAGTCGGGGGGAAGGAACCTACGAGCAGTACTTC. Amino acids: CASSRGEGTYEQYF.

CDR3 nucleotides: TGCGCCAGCAGCCAAGATCTGAGACTGGAGCAGTACTTC. Protein product: CASSQDLRLEQYF. V usage is TRBV4-3 and J usage is TRBJ2-5; D call uncertain. V was clipped by 0 bases and J by 11 bases, with 13 bases between them. Germline V lookup: CDR1 LGHNA, CDR2 YSLEER. CDR3 length: 13 amino acids.